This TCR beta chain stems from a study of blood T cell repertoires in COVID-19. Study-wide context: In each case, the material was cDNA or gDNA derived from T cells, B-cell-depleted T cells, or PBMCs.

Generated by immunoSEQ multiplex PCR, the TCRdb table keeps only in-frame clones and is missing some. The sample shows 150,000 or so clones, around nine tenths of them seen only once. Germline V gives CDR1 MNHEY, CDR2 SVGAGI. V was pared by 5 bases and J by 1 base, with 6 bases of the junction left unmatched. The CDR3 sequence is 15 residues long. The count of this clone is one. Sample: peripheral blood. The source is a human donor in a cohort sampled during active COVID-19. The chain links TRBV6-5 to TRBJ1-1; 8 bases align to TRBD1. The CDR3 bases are TGTGCCAGCAGTAGGGACAGGCGCACGAACACTGAAGCTTTCTTT. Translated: CASSRDRRTNTEAFF.